The 24 T cell receptor beta chains below come from one sample, sequenced in a study of beta chain features in type 1 diabetes. Expressed TCRB transcripts were sequenced, since all the RNA that had been isolated was reverse transcribed. Profiling relied on immunoSEQ multiplex PCR, and the TCRdb table lists in-frame clones only, not all of them. In the table there are 450,000 to 600,000 clones, around 28% of which are singletons. Sequenced: naive CD4+ T cells from blood. Source of these receptors: a man aged 18-30 years in good health.

This clone was seen a handful of times. Additional DNA sequences in this sample encode the identical CDR3. The rearrangement links TRBV20-1 to TRBJ1-2, with D hard to call. V lost 6 bases and J lost 2, with 7 bases in between. The CDR3 is 11 amino acids. Germline V gene sequence: CDR1 DFQATT, CDR2 SNEGSKA (reference sequence). CDR3 protein: CSATDNYGYTF. The CDR3 DNA reads as TGCAGTGCCACCGACAACTATGGCTACACCTTC.

The CDR3, as DNA: TGTGCCAGCAGCTCGGGTTCCTACAATGAGCAGTTCTTC. It yields the protein CASSSGSYNEQFF. V gene TRBV11-3 combines with J gene TRBJ2-1; D gene unclear. The CDR3 is made up of 13 amino acids. Trimming shortened V by 4 bases and J by 1 base, and 5 bases separated the two germline ends. Germline V lookup: CDR1 SGHNT, CDR2 YENEEA.

The V gene is TRBV20-1, the J gene TRBJ2-1; D ambiguous. The CDR3 covers 9 residues. CDR1 and CDR2 (germline): DFQATT, SNEGSKA (reference sequence). V dropped 3 bases and J dropped 15 bases, with 9 bases sitting between them. The CDR3 sequence: CSASTDMFF. The CDR3 bases are TGCAGTGCTAGCACAGACATGTTCTTC.

This chain joins TRBV9 and TRBJ2-7; TRBD2 matches 12 bases. CDR1 and CDR2 (germline): SGDLS, YYNGEE. V was pared by 1 base and J by 6 bases, with 2 bases of the junction left unmatched. The CDR3 runs to 14 residues. Here the CDR3 DNA reads TGTGCCAGCAGCGTACTAGCGGGAGGGGGCGAGCAGTACTTC. Its protein product is CASSVLAGGGEQYF.

This chain links TRBV29-1 with TRBJ2-5; D ambiguous. This CDR3 has 15 residues. Germline V CDR1 and CDR2: SQVTM, ANQGSEA. V was pared by 7 bases and J by 1 base, with 19 bases between. The chain's CDR3 is CSAYPGPEPQETQYF. The CDR3 DNA sequence: TGCAGCGCTTATCCGGGCCCAGAGCCCCAAGAGACCCAGTACTTC.

This chain joins TRBV19 and TRBJ2-1; D possibly corresponds to TRBD1 (5 bases). CDR1 and CDR2 from the germline V gene are LNHDA and SQIVND (reference sequence). The CDR3 spans 13 residues. The germline V and J ends were trimmed by 4 bases and 5 bases, with 9 bases remaining between them. The CDR3 region is CASSRQRHNEQFF. In nucleotides, the CDR3 is TGTGCCAGTAGTAGACAGAGACACAATGAGCAGTTCTTC. The full variable domain, rest sourced from reference TRBV19 and TRBJ2-1, is DGGITQSPKYLFRKEGQNVTLSCEQNLNHDAMYWYRQDPGQGLRLIYYSQIVNDFQKGDIAEGYSVSREKKESFPLTVTSAQKNPTAFYLCASSRQRHNEQFFGPGTRLTVL.

V is TRBV12-5 and J is TRBJ1-1; no firm D call. The V end lost 8 bases, the J end lost 0 bases, and 7 bases lay between the germline ends. This CDR3 has 12 residues. Germline values: CDR1 LGHNT, CDR2 FRNRAP. CDR3 protein: CASSVLNTEAFF. The CDR3 DNA reads TGTGCTAGTTCGGTCTTGAACACTGAAGCTTTCTTT.

In this sample, this clone turned up a few times. The chain uses TRBV30 and TRBJ2-3; 7 bases are shared with TRBD1. Germline CDR1 reads GTSNPN; CDR2 reads SVGIG (reference sequence). This CDR3 is 13 amino acids long. CDR3 sequence reads: CAHDRASTDTQYF. The CDR3 DNA follows: TGTGCTCATGACAGGGCGAGCACAGATACGCAGTATTTT. Drawing the rest from reference TRBV30 and TRBJ2-3, the complete variable domain is SQTIHQWPATLVQPVGSPLSLECTVEGTSNPNLYWYRQAAGRGLQLLFYSVGIGQISSEVPQNLSASRPQDRQFILSSKKLLLSDSGFYLCAHDRASTDTQYFGPGTRLTVL.

The V call is TRBV28, the J call TRBJ2-1; D gene ambiguous. The germline V and J ends were trimmed by 6 bases and 0 bases, with 9 bases remaining between them. The germline V gene has CDR1 MDHEN and CDR2 SYDVKM. This CDR3 has 14 residues. The CDR3 DNA is TGTGCCAGCAGATCAGCGAGCTCCTACAATGAGCAGTTCTTC. Residues: CASRSASSYNEQFF.

A few counts support this clone. The rearrangement joins TRBV30 to TRBJ1-4; D is unclear. The ends were cut back, 8 bases at V and 0 bases at J, with 16 bases in the middle. The CDR3 has 15 residues. From germline, CDR1 is GTSNPN and CDR2 SVGIG (reference sequence). CDR3 coding DNA: TGTGCCCGGGGATTTGGAGACCCAACTAATGAAAAACTGTTTTTT. This gives the protein CARGFGDPTNEKLFF.

This clone showed up just a few times. The J gene is TRBJ2-2, the V gene TRBV23-1; 10 bases agree with TRBD2. TRBV23-1 is classed as an ORF, of uncertain function. The CDR3 has 19 amino acids. Losses at the gene ends were 0 bases for V and 3 bases for J; bases not matched to a gene: 10. CDR3 amino acids: CASSQSFGLAALHTGELFF. Written as DNA, the CDR3 is TGCGCCAGCAGTCAATCATTCGGACTAGCGGCGTTGCACACCGGGGAGCTGTTTTTT.

This clone was seen a single time. The chain uses TRBV23-1 and TRBJ2-7; 7 positions agree with TRBD2. TRBV23-1 is sorted into the ORF group, with uncertain function. The V segment lost 0 bases and the J segment 6 bases; nucleotides outside the gene matches: 5. The CDR3 extends over 14 amino acids. The CDR3 bases are TGCGCCAGCAGTCAATCTCGACTAGCAGGCGAGCAGTACTTC. Its protein product is CASSQSRLAGEQYF.

The V gene is TRBV4-3, the J gene TRBJ2-1; D is unclear. This CDR3 region has 18 residues. Germline V gives CDR1 LGHNA, CDR2 YSLEER. V shed 1 base and J shed 3 bases, with 19 bases lying between them. DNA of the CDR3: TGCGCCAGCAGCCAAGGAAGTACTCCTCAACCTTACTACAATGAGCAGTTCTTC. Translation: CASSQGSTPQPYYNEQFF.

This clone was observed a few times. This chain joins TRBV4-3 and TRBJ2-3; D remains unclear. This CDR3 has 15 residues. Germline V lookup: CDR1 LGHNA, CDR2 YSLEER. V was cut by 4 bases and J by 2 bases, with 13 bases left in between. CDR3 sequence reads: CASSRAELDTDTQYF. The CDR3 nucleotides are TGCGCCAGCAGCCGGGCAGAGCTAGACACAGATACGCAGTATTTT.

This rearrangement joins TRBV7-8 to TRBJ2-5, with a possible D match to TRBD2 (6 bases). The germline gives CDR1 SGHVS, CDR2 FQNEAQ. The V gene lost 4 bases and the J gene lost 3 bases, with 12 bases spanning the gap. This CDR3 comprises 14 residues. In DNA form, the CDR3 reads TGTGCCAGCAGCTACGGAGGGCTAAAAGAGACCCAGTACTTC. Translation: CASSYGGLKETQYF.

This chain links TRBV30 with TRBJ2-7; 11 nucleotides line up with TRBD1. The CDR3 runs 14 residues. Germline V gene data show CDR1 as GTSNPN and CDR2 as SVGIG (reference sequence). V was pared by 3 bases and J by 4 bases, with 5 bases of the junction left unmatched. The CDR3, as DNA: TGTGCCTGGAGCCAGGACAGGGGGCGTTACGAGCAGTACTTC. It specifies CAWSQDRGRYEQYF.

The table lists this clone with a few counts. The rearrangement joins TRBV30 to TRBJ2-1, with TRBD2 matching over 8 bases. V lost 3 bases, J lost 10 bases, and 8 bases stayed unmatched. The germline V gene encodes CDR1 GTSNPN and CDR2 SVGIG (reference sequence). CDR3 length equals 13 residues. The CDR3 here is CAWRNSGRQEQFF. CDR3 DNA sequence: TGTGCCTGGAGAAACAGCGGGAGACAAGAGCAGTTCTTC.

Turning to this clone: It is unclear where the CDR3 begins or ends on the DNA, so no DNA is shown, and the CDR3 is as TCRdb lists it. J is TRBJ2-1 and V is TRBV9; TRBD2 is taken as the D call from the table, unchecked against the DNA. Looked up from germline, CDR1 is SGDLS and CDR2 is YYNGEE. The CDR3 is 17 amino acids in total, end residues counted. The CDR3: CASSFGPGTGSGPREFF.

This clone came up a few times. V is TRBV7-8 and J is TRBJ2-7; 8 bases map to TRBD2. Trimming removed 4 bases from V and 6 bases from J; junction bases left unmatched: 11. CDR3 length equals 15 residues. Germline lookup yields CDR1 SGHVS and CDR2 FQNEAQ. In DNA, the CDR3 is TGTGCCAGCAGCTCTAGACGAGCGGGGGCCTCCGAGCAGTACTTC. Protein sequence: CASSSRRAGASEQYF.

The V call is TRBV15, the J call TRBJ2-7; D may be TRBD2 (5 bases). CDR3 size: 13 residues. CDR1 and CDR2 (germline): LNHNV, YYDKDF (reference sequence). Trimming shortened V by 9 bases and J by 7 bases, and 19 bases separated the two germline ends. As DNA, the CDR3 is TGTGCCACAGGCAGAGAACCGACGGGGGAGCAGTACTTC. Amino acid sequence: CATGREPTGEQYF.

The chain has TRBV30 and TRBJ1-1, with unresolved D. The CDR3 has 14 residues. The germline V gene has CDR1 GTSNPN and CDR2 SVGIG (reference sequence). V was clipped by 1 base and J by 8 bases, with 17 bases between them. The CDR3 loop reads CAWSGLRSSPEAFF. The CDR3 DNA follows: TGTGCCTGGAGTGGCCTTCGCAGCAGTCCAGAAGCTTTCTTT.

The sample holds a few counts of this clone. The V and J genes are TRBV30 and TRBJ2-5; TRBD2 matches 8 bases. V dropped 0 bases and J dropped 5; count of bases not matched to a gene: 8. From germline, CDR1 is GTSNPN and CDR2 SVGIG (reference sequence). The CDR3 length is 15 residues. The CDR3 loop is CAWSVQAGGPETQYF. For the CDR3, the DNA is TGTGCCTGGAGTGTACAGGCGGGAGGCCCGGAGACCCAGTACTTC.

This clone has just a few counts. The chain combines TRBV6-1 with TRBJ2-3; D unclear. This CDR3 is 12 amino acids long. CDR1 is MNHNS and CDR2 is SASEGT in the germline V gene. With 3 bases removed from V and 6 bases from J, the gap between germline ends came to 7 bases. CDR3 nucleotide sequence: TGTGCCAGCAGTGAGATAAGGGATACGCAGTATTTT. Amino acids: CASSEIRDTQYF.

The CDR3 loop reads CAWTLRVSYNEQFF. CDR3 nucleotides: TGTGCCTGGACCCTTCGGGTCTCCTACAATGAGCAGTTCTTC. The chain has TRBV30 and TRBJ2-1, with unresolved D. This CDR3 has 14 residues. Trimming shortened V by 4 bases and J by 0 bases, and 10 bases separated the two germline ends. Germline-derived CDR1 and CDR2 are GTSNPN and SVGIG (reference sequence).